These T cell receptor beta chains were read from a single sample in a study of blood T cells in healthy people across ages. TCRdb re-derived calls from the 5' RACE reads in MiXCR, one entry per CDR3 protein. The table has around 1.5 million distinct CDR3 sequences, about 32% seen once. The specimen was blood. These receptors were obtained from a woman aged 25 to 39 in good health. The CDR3 runs from the conserved cysteine through the conserved F or W.

j_gene,v_gene,CDR3aa
TRBJ2-2,TRBV6-4,CASSDSNPSGELFF
TRBJ2-2,TRBV13,CASSPRTTGELFF
TRBJ2-4,TRBV4-1,CASSQDPGAGGWDIQYF
TRBJ2-7,TRBV4-1,CASSQDRRYEQYF
TRBJ2-1,TRBV7-9,CASSLANLRRNNEQFF
TRBJ2-7,TRBV4-1,CASSPGRYYEQYF
TRBJ2-1,TRBV10-3,CAISESGVYYNEQFF
TRBJ2-5,TRBV7-9,CASSLGLRTPQETQYF
TRBJ1-5,TRBV7-9,CVSSLGQGASQPQHF
TRBJ2-3,TRBV12-3/TRBV12-4,CASRVTSDAQYF
TRBJ2-3,TRBV9,CASADSTSTDTQYF
TRBJ1-1,TRBV29-1,CSVGWALNTEAFF
TRBJ1-1,TRBV9,CASSPGWGQGRTEAFF
TRBJ2-1,TRBV10-3,CAISEQRTERSQGGEQFF
TRBJ2-7,TRBV6-1,CASSERRGLLYEQYF
.,TRBV7-2,CASSPARAGGRTGQTQYF
TRBJ2-6,TRBV4-1,CASSQDGSGSGANVLTF
TRBJ2-3,TRBV15,CATSRVGRGEDTQYF
TRBJ2-5,TRBV3-1,CASSKTGTGGWETQYF
TRBJ1-2,TRBV15,CATSRVRGTYTF
TRBJ2-5,TRBV7-2,CASSLVAGGMETQYF
TRBJ2-1,TRBV28,CASSTTRTGDNEQFF
TRBJ2-3,TRBV20-1,CSARFPGTSTDTQYF
TRBJ2-1,TRBV12-3/TRBV12-4,CASNLWTSGGENEQFF